These T cell receptor beta chains were read from a single sample in a study of blood T cell repertoires in COVID-19. Repertoires were generated with immunoSEQ multiplex PCR, while TCRdb's copy carries only in-frame clones and drops some. The top ten clones hold 5.5% to 7% of a sample with approximately 62,000 clones, 76% of them seen once. The sequenced sample was peripheral blood. The receptors here all came from a woman aged 50 to 60 with active or convalescent COVID-19. Each CDR3 is given with its conserved first and last residue. A D gene is named only where the DNA matches it firmly. Size tells how often a clone was seen (once, few, many) or the class of an expanded clone, and some rows leave it out.

CDR3 DNA: TGTGCCAGCATCCTGGACAGGGATACCGAAGCTTTCTTT; CDR3 protein: CASILDRDTEAFF; V gene: TRBV6-5; D gene: TRBD1; clone size: many; J gene: TRBJ1-1
CDR3 DNA: TGTGCCAGCAGTGACAGGGCGCTTAACTATGGCTACACCTTC; CDR3 protein: CASSDRALNYGYTF; V gene: TRBV6-1; D gene: .; clone size: .; J gene: TRBJ1-2
CDR3 DNA: TGTGCCAGCAGCCCCAGCAGGGCGGCTGGCTACACCTTC; CDR3 protein: CASSPSRAAGYTF; V gene: TRBV3-1/TRBV3-2; D gene: .; clone size: .; J gene: TRBJ1-2
CDR3 DNA: TGTGCCACCAGTGCCTCGCGCGGACAGGGGAATATTGAGCAGTTCTTC; CDR3 protein: CATSASRGQGNIEQFF; V gene: TRBV24-1; D gene: TRBD1; clone size: .; J gene: TRBJ2-1
CDR3 DNA: TGTGCCTTCGGGGACAGGGAAATAAATGGCTACACCTTC; CDR3 protein: CAFGDREINGYTF; V gene: TRBV10-3; D gene: TRBD1; clone size: few; J gene: TRBJ1-2
CDR3 DNA: TGTGCCAGCAGTATTACGGGACAGGGGTATGGCTACACCTTC; CDR3 protein: CASSITGQGYGYTF; V gene: TRBV27; D gene: TRBD1; clone size: .; J gene: TRBJ1-2
CDR3 DNA: TGCAGCGTTAGCACCTCCTACGAGCAGTACTTC; CDR3 protein: CSVSTSYEQYF; V gene: TRBV29-1; D gene: .; clone size: few; J gene: TRBJ2-7
CDR3 DNA: TGTGCCAGCAGCCCCCGGACAGGGATGAACACTGAAGCTTTCTTT; CDR3 protein: CASSPRTGMNTEAFF; V gene: TRBV7-8; D gene: TRBD1; clone size: .; J gene: TRBJ1-1
CDR3 DNA: TGTGCCAGCAGGCGGGTCGGGGGGAGAACCCACAATGAGCAGTTCTTC; CDR3 protein: CASRRVGGRTHNEQFF; V gene: TRBV11-2; D gene: TRBD2; clone size: once; J gene: TRBJ2-1
CDR3 DNA: TGTGCCAGCAGCGCGGGACTTGGGAGACCGAACACTGAAGCTTTCTTT; CDR3 protein: CASSAGLGRPNTEAFF; V gene: TRBV9; D gene: .; clone size: .; J gene: TRBJ1-1
CDR3 DNA: TGTGCCAGCAGGCGAGGACAGGGGGCCTACGAGCAGTACTTC; CDR3 protein: CASRRGQGAYEQYF; V gene: TRBV7-2; D gene: TRBD1; clone size: once; J gene: TRBJ2-7
CDR3 DNA: TGTGCCAGCAGTGAATTGGAGGCGACGCAGTATTTT; CDR3 protein: CASSELEATQYF; V gene: TRBV2; D gene: .; clone size: .; J gene: TRBJ2-3
CDR3 DNA: TGCAGTGCTAGTCGTACAGGGGACTATGGCTACACCTTC; CDR3 protein: CSASRTGDYGYTF; V gene: TRBV20-1; D gene: TRBD1; clone size: once; J gene: TRBJ1-2
CDR3 DNA: TGTGCCACCGGGACTAGCGGCTACAATGAGCAGTTCTTC; CDR3 protein: CATGTSGYNEQFF; V gene: TRBV24-1; D gene: TRBD2; clone size: once; J gene: TRBJ2-1
CDR3 DNA: .; CDR3 protein: CASSKVVGTGARNYGYTF; V gene: TRBV21-1; D gene: .; clone size: few; J gene: TRBJ1-2
CDR3 DNA: TGTGCCAGCAGCGTAGAGGGAGGCTCTGGAAACACCATATATTTT; CDR3 protein: CASSVEGGSGNTIYF; V gene: TRBV9; D gene: .; clone size: .; J gene: TRBJ1-3
CDR3 DNA: TGCAGCGCCTATGGGACAGGGAGCACAGATACGCAGTATTTT; CDR3 protein: CSAYGTGSTDTQYF; V gene: TRBV29-1; D gene: TRBD1; clone size: .; J gene: TRBJ2-3
CDR3 DNA: TGTGCCAGCAGCGTAGACCCGGCGGCTGAAAAACTGTTTTTT; CDR3 protein: CASSVDPAAEKLFF; V gene: TRBV9; D gene: .; clone size: .; J gene: TRBJ1-4
CDR3 DNA: TGCGCCAGCAGCCAAGCCAGGGTGAGCTCCTACGAGCAGTACTTC; CDR3 protein: CASSQARVSSYEQYF; V gene: TRBV4-3; D gene: .; clone size: .; J gene: TRBJ2-7
CDR3 DNA: TGTGCCAGCAGCTTGTCTCTCCCAGATACGCAGTATTTT; CDR3 protein: CASSLSLPDTQYF; V gene: TRBV7-2; D gene: .; clone size: .; J gene: TRBJ2-3
CDR3 DNA: TGTGCCAGCAGCACTGACAGGGGGCGGTACGAGCAGTACTTC; CDR3 protein: CASSTDRGRYEQYF; V gene: TRBV5-8; D gene: TRBD1; clone size: .; J gene: TRBJ2-7
CDR3 DNA: TGTGCCAGCAGTCCCGCCGGGACAGGGGCGAACTATGGCTACACCTTC; CDR3 protein: CASSPAGTGANYGYTF; V gene: TRBV6-2/TRBV6-3; D gene: TRBD1; clone size: .; J gene: TRBJ1-2
CDR3 DNA: TGTGCCAGCAGCCCCGCGACTCTGGCTAGATGGGATACGCAGTATTTT; CDR3 protein: CASSPATLARWDTQYF; V gene: TRBV3-1/TRBV3-2; D gene: .; clone size: .; J gene: TRBJ2-3